One sample yielded the 21 T cell receptor beta chains listed below, sequenced in a study of blood T cells in healthy people across ages. With a J-beta primer mix and a sample-barcoded 5' primer, a second PCR ran 7 to 11 cycles. TCRdb reanalysed the 5' RACE reads using MiXCR and keeps one entry per CDR3 protein. The sample holds hundreds of thousands of distinct CDR3 sequences, 30% to 45% seen once. The sequenced sample consisted of blood. The receptors derive from a man aged 18 to 29 in good health.

This clonotype was counted many times. This chain links TRBV7-2 with TRBJ2-7; no reliable D call. Trimming took off 1 base at V and 2 bases at J, with 9 bases between the two ends. CDR3 length equals 14 residues. From germline, CDR1 is SGHTA and CDR2 FQGNSA. DNA for the CDR3: TGTGCCAGCAGCTTAGGAGGCGGACCCTACGAGCAGTACTTC. Its protein product is CASSLGGGPYEQYF.

The rearrangement links TRBV5-1 to TRBJ2-1, with D uncertain. The DNA end is more similar to TRBJ2-7, so the J call may be wrong. The CDR3 is made up of 15 amino acids. Per germline, CDR1 SGHRS and CDR2 YFSETQ. CDR3 protein: CASSLPRSPINEQYF. CDR3 DNA: TGCGCCAGCAGCTTGCCCAGAAGCCCAATCAATGAGCAGTACTTC.

In this sample, this clonotype turned up a few times. CDR3 sequence: CASSLEARTDGYTF. DNA of the CDR3: TGCGCCAGCAGCTTGGAGGCCCGGACAGACGGCTACACCTTC. This chain joins TRBV5-1 and TRBJ1-2; possible D gene TRBD1, 6 bases. CDR3 length equals 14 residues. The germline gives CDR1 SGHRS, CDR2 YFSETQ. The ends were cut back, 0 bases at V and 8 bases at J, with 14 bases in the middle.

The J gene is TRBJ2-1, the V gene TRBV4-1, with 9 bases matching TRBD1. CDR1 is MGHRA, CDR2 YSYEKL, per germline. This CDR3 is built from 15 residues. V lost 1 base and J lost 5; bases outside the gene matches: 3. In nucleotides, the CDR3 is TGCGCCAGCAGCCAAGCCGGGACAGGGCACAATGAGCAGTTCTTC. This codes for CASSQAGTGHNEQFF.

For this clonotype: Possible read error: a much larger clone is one base away. The chain joins TRBV15 to TRBJ2-7; D uncertain. V shed 6 bases and J shed 4 bases, with 13 bases lying between them. This CDR3 is 13 amino acids long. Germline loops: CDR1 LNHNV, CDR2 YYDKDF (reference sequence). CDR3 nucleotide sequence: TGTGCCACCAGTGAAGGGTTGGGATACGAGCAGTACTTC. Amino acids: CATSEGLGYEQYF.

This clonotype occurred once. This may stem from a read error, because a much larger clone lies one nucleotide away. The CDR3 reads CASSPEGIASYEQYF. For the CDR3, the DNA is TGTGCCAGCAGCCCCGAGGGGATAGCGTCCTACGAGCAGTACTTC. The chain combines TRBV11-2 with TRBJ2-7; D is tentatively TRBD1 or TRBD2 (5 bases each). Per the germline V gene, CDR1 is SGHAT and CDR2 is FQNNGV. The CDR3 contains 15 residues. Trimming cost V 5 bases and J 1 base, with 15 bases left between them. The full variable domain, in which reference TRBV11-2 and TRBJ2-7 provide the parts outside the CDR3, is EAGVAQSPRYKIIEKRQSVAFWCNPISGHATLYWYQQILGQGPKLLIQFQNNGVVDDSQLPKDRFSAERLKGVDSTLKIQPAKLEDSAVYLCASSPEGIASYEQYFGPGTRLTVT.

The chain has TRBV20-1 and TRBJ2-7; TRBD1 matches 11 bases. Germline values: CDR1 DFQATT, CDR2 SNEGSKA (reference sequence). CDR3 length equals 16 residues. J lost 7 bases, V lost 6 bases, and 17 bases had no gene match. This CDR3 is CSAPGTGGIGDNEQYF. The CDR3 coding sequence is TGCAGTGCCCCCGGGACAGGGGGTATTGGCGACAATGAGCAGTACTTC.

This clonotype has just a few counts. The rearrangement uses TRBV2 and TRBJ2-5, with 9 bases lining up with TRBD1. The junction had 3 bases not matched to a gene; V was cut back by 4 bases and J by 6 bases. The CDR3 totals 13 residues. CDR1 SNHLY and CDR2 FYNNEI come from the germline V gene. DNA of the CDR3: TGTGCCAGCAGTGGGACAGGGGTGCAGACCCAGTACTTC. The encoded protein is CASSGTGVQTQYF.

This clonotype was recorded a few times. The chain is built from TRBV14 and TRBJ1-6; no firm D call. V gave up 3 bases and J gave up 10 bases, with 13 bases separating them. Germline loops: CDR1 SGHDN, CDR2 FVKESK. This CDR3 is 14 amino acids long. The CDR3 nucleotides read TGTGCCAGCAGCCAGAGGGAGGGAGTATCACCCCTCCACTTT. It yields the protein CASSQREGVSPLHF.

This clonotype appeared once. DNA for the CDR3: TGTGCCATCCAGGGGGTTGGAGAGACCCAGTTCTTC. Translating gives CAIQGVGETQFF. The chain joins TRBV24-1 to TRBJ2-5; 7 bases fit TRBD1. With the DNA end fitting TRBJ2-1 better, the J assignment may be wrong. The CDR3 covers 12 residues. Germline assignment: CDR1 KGHDR and CDR2 SFDVKD.

In this sample, this clonotype turned up a few times. The chain couples TRBV25-1 to TRBJ1-2; no definite D call. CDR1 MGHDK and CDR2 SYGVNS come from the germline V gene. The CDR3 length is 12 residues. V was cut by 3 bases and J by 2 bases, with 4 bases left in between. CDR3 protein: CASSDTNYGYTF. The CDR3 bases are TGTGCCAGCAGTGACACCAACTATGGCTACACCTTC.

This rearrangement joins TRBV23-1 to TRBJ2-7, with 12 nucleotides matching TRBD2. TRBV23-1 is an ORF; its function is uncertain. J was trimmed by 0 bases and V by 9 bases; bases with no gene match: 9. The CDR3 runs 16 residues. In DNA, the CDR3 is TGCGCCAGAAGGACTAGCGGGAATAAGAACTCCTACGAGCAGTACTTC. Translation: CARRTSGNKNSYEQYF.

Turning to this clonotype: Germline is not matched at one junction end, which may reflect a read error. The chain carries TRBV7-2 and TRBJ2-1, with D perhaps assigned TRBD1 or TRBD2 (5 bases each). This CDR3 region has 14 residues. CDR1 and CDR2 from the germline V gene are SGHTA and FQGNSA. The CDR3 protein is CASSVATDGGEQFF. The CDR3 bases are TGTGCCAGCAGCGTAGCCACAGATGGGGGTGAGCAGTTCTTC.

J is TRBJ2-3 and V is TRBV7-2, with D tentatively TRBD2 (5 bases). In germline, CDR1 is SGHTA, CDR2 FQGNSA. The CDR3 consists of 15 residues. V was shortened by 1 base and J by 1 base, with 9 bases between the two germline ends. The CDR3, as DNA: TGTGCCAGCAGCTTAGAGTGGACTGGCACAGATACGCAGTATTTT. Its protein is CASSLEWTGTDTQYF.

The table lists this clonotype with a few counts. The chain combines TRBV7-9 with TRBJ2-6; D is undetermined. The CDR3 is made up of 17 amino acids. In germline, CDR1 is SEHNR, CDR2 FQNEAQ (reference sequence). The V gene lost 5 bases and the J gene lost 2 bases, with 16 bases spanning the gap. DNA for the CDR3: TGTGCCAGCAGCCAACTCAAGGCTCTCGCTGGGGCCAACGTCCTGACTTTC. Amino acid sequence: CASSQLKALAGANVLTF.

In its sample, this clonotype was seen many times. The chain links TRBV5-1 to TRBJ1-1, with TRBD1 matching over 7 bases. V lost 1 base to trimming and J lost 9 bases; unmatched junction nucleotides: 9. CDR3 length: 14 amino acids. CDR1 and CDR2 (germline): SGHRS, YFSETQ. The DNA for the CDR3 is TGCGCCAGCAGCTTGAGTGGACAGGATGGAAAAGCTTTCTTT. Translation: CASSLSGQDGKAFF.

Ten or more counts support this clonotype. This rearrangement joins TRBV20-1 to TRBJ2-7; tentatively, D is TRBD1 (6 bases). The germline V gene has CDR1 DFQATT and CDR2 SNEGSKA (reference sequence). The CDR3 runs to 17 residues. V dropped 0 bases and J dropped 2 bases, with 20 bases sitting between them. The CDR3 loop reads CSARDIANVGDTYEQYF. In nucleotides, the CDR3 is TGCAGTGCTAGAGATATAGCGAATGTTGGGGACACCTACGAGCAGTACTTC.

This chain uses TRBV7-9 with TRBJ2-6; D might be TRBD1 (6 bases). V lost 5 bases to trimming and J lost 0 bases, with 17 bases between them. Germline loops: CDR1 SEHNR, CDR2 FQNEAQ (reference sequence). The CDR3 has 18 residues. The CDR3 region has the DNA TGTGCCAGCAGCGCCCCAGGGGACCAAAGCTCTGGGGCCAACGTCCTGACTTTC. Its translation: CASSAPGDQSSGANVLTF. Variable domain in full (rest from reference TRBV7-9 and TRBJ2-6): DTGVSQNPRHKITKRGQNVTFRCDPISEHNRLYWYRQTLGQGPEFLTYFQNEAQLEKSRLLSDRFSAERPKGSFSTLEIQRTEQGDSAMYLCASSAPGDQSSGANVLTFGAGSRLTVL.

The chain employs TRBV5-1 and TRBJ2-1, with TRBD1 as a possible D gene (6 bases). V lost 3 bases and J 8 bases, leaving 12 bases between the germline ends. Germline CDR1 is SGHRS and CDR2 is YFSETQ. This CDR3 region has 13 residues. As DNA, the CDR3 is TGCGCCAGCAGCTCGGCAGGGGTTGATGAGCAGTTCTTC. It is translated as CASSSAGVDEQFF.

For the CDR3, the DNA is TGTGCCAGCAGCTCGACAGGGGGTAACGAAAAACTGTTTTTT. Protein product: CASSSTGGNEKLFF. V and J are TRBV7-9 and TRBJ1-4; TRBD1 matches at 9 bases. The J segment lost 8 bases and the V segment lost 4 bases, leaving 5 bases of the junction unmatched. CDR3 length: 14 residues. Germline values: CDR1 SEHNR, CDR2 FQNEAQ (reference sequence).

This rearrangement joins TRBV7-9 to TRBJ1-5; possible D gene TRBD1, 5 bases. Looked up from germline, CDR1 is SEHNR and CDR2 is FQNEAQ (reference sequence). Trimming removed 4 bases from V and 7 bases from J, with 14 bases in between. This CDR3 is 14 amino acids long. CDR3 region: CASSSVAGQQPQHF. CDR3 nucleotide sequence: TGTGCCAGCAGCTCGGTGGCAGGGCAGCAGCCCCAGCATTTT.